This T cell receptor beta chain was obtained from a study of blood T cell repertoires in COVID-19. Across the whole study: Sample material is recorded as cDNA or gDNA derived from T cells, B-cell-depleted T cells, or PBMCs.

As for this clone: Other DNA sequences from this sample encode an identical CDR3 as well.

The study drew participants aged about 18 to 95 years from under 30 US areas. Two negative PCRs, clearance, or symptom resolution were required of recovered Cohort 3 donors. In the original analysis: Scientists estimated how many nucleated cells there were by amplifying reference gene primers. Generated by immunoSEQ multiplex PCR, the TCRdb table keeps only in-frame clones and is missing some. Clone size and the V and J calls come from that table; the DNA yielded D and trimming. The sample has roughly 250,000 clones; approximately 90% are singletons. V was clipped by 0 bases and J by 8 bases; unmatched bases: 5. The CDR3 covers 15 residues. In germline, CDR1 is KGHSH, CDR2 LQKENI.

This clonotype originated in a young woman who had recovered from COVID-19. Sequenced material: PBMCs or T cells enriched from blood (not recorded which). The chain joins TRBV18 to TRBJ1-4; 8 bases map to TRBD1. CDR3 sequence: CASSPPGQGGEKLFF. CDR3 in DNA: TGTGCCAGCTCACCACCCGGACAGGGAGGAGAAAAACTGTTTTTT.